The next 13 T cell receptor beta chains were all read from a single sample in a study of CD8+CD57+ T cells in acquired aplastic anemia. Genomic DNA templated the TCR beta VDJ and CDR3 profiling. One entry per CDR3 protein, called by TCRdb with MiXCR from the reads. The data hold 400,000 to 600,000 distinct CDR3 sequences, with under 40% observed a single time. Patients chosen for sequencing had CD8+CD57+ cells that had expanded, as shown by flow cytometry. Sequenced input: sorted CD4+, CD8+, or CD8+CD57+ T cells (not recorded which) from PBMCs. The source is a human donor with aplastic anemia.

The chain uses TRBV30 and TRBJ1-2, with 8 bases identical to TRBD1. The junction had 5 bases not matched to a gene; V was cut back by 0 bases and J by 5 bases. The CDR3 sequence is 14 residues long. Germline CDR1 is GTSNPN and CDR2 is SVGIG (reference sequence). The CDR3 is CAWSVRQGRYGYTF. In nucleotides, the CDR3 is TGTGCCTGGAGTGTACGACAGGGGAGGTATGGCTACACCTTC.

This clonotype was seen a handful of times. The chain joins TRBV7-2 to TRBJ2-1, with a weak D call TRBD2 (6 bases). The V gene lost 0 bases and the J gene lost 8 bases, with 11 bases spanning the gap. The CDR3 covers 14 residues. In germline, CDR1 is SGHTA, CDR2 FQGNSA. The CDR3 sequence: CASSLAGGTHEQFF. The DNA for the CDR3 is TGTGCCAGCAGCTTAGCCGGGGGTACCCATGAGCAGTTCTTC. The whole variable domain, remainder taken from reference TRBV7-2 and TRBJ2-1, is GAGVSQSPSNKVTEKGKDVELRCDPISGHTALYWYRQSLGQGLEFLIYFQGNSAPDKSGLPSDRFSAERTGGSVSTLTIQRTQQEDSAVYLCASSLAGGTHEQFFGPGTRLTVL.

CDR3 sequence (DNA): TGCGCCAGCAGCTTGCCCGGGGCGGGGGGCTACACCTTC. Its translation is CASSLPGAGGYTF. The rearrangement uses TRBV5-1 and TRBJ1-2; D is perhaps TRBD1 (5 bases). Trimming stripped 1 base from V and 8 bases from J, with 12 bases between. The germline CDR1 and CDR2 sequences are SGHRS and YFSETQ. The CDR3 consists of 13 residues. The entire variable domain, with the rest obtained from reference TRBV5-1 and TRBJ1-2, is as follows: KAGVTQTPRYLIKTRGQQVTLSCSPISGHRSVSWYQQTPGQGLQFLFEYFSETQRNKGNFPGRFSGRQFSNSRSEMNVSTLELGDSALYLCASSLPGAGGYTFGSGTRLTVV.

This chain connects TRBV11-2 to TRBJ1-5; unclear D gene. The length of the CDR3 is 17 residues. Trimming removed 2 bases at V and 0 bases at J, with 14 bases between. Germline V gives CDR1 SGHAT, CDR2 FQNNGV. CDR3 DNA: TGTGCCAGCAGCTTATTCGGGGAGACTTATAGCAATCAGCCCCAGCATTTT. Translation: CASSLFGETYSNQPQHF.

This clonotype was detected many times. This sequence joins TRBV24-1 and TRBJ1-2, with D unclear. The CDR3 sequence is 11 residues long. Looked up from germline, CDR1 is KGHDR and CDR2 is SFDVKD. V was cut by 5 bases and J by 5 bases, with 5 bases left in between. The CDR3 reads CATSGYYGYTF. Written as DNA, the CDR3 is TGTGCCACCAGTGGGTATTATGGCTACACCTTC.

This clonotype was detected only once. The genes are TRBV2 and TRBJ1-1; D remains ambiguous. The CDR3 consists of 12 residues. Germline V gene sequence: CDR1 SNHLY, CDR2 FYNNEI. V was trimmed by 7 bases and J by 3 bases, leaving 9 bases between them. In nucleotides, the CDR3 is TGTGCCAGCATAGAGGACCACACTGAAGCTTTCTTT. It translates to CASIEDHTEAFF.

This chain links TRBV19 with TRBJ2-7; 8 bases are shared with TRBD2. Per germline, CDR1 LNHDA and CDR2 SQIVND (reference sequence). J was trimmed by 2 bases and V by 4 bases; bases with no gene match: 10. The CDR3 covers 16 residues. CDR3 region: CASSTGPAGDTYEQYF. The CDR3 DNA is TGTGCCAGTAGTACGGGACCAGCGGGGGACACCTACGAGCAGTACTTC.

In this sample, this clonotype turned up many times. V gene TRBV2 combines with J gene TRBJ2-7, with a weak D call TRBD1 (6 bases). With 6 bases removed from V and 10 bases from J, the gap between germline ends came to 16 bases. The CDR3 totals 12 residues. The germline gives CDR1 SNHLY, CDR2 FYNNEI. Here the CDR3 reads CASSEQGRFQYF. CDR3 nucleotides: TGTGCCAGCAGCGAACAGGGACGTTTCCAGTACTTC.

This clonotype showed up just a few times. The chain joins TRBV30 to TRBJ2-7; TRBD1 matches 8 bases. CDR3 length: 14 residues. Germline V CDR1 and CDR2: GTSNPN, SVGIG (reference sequence). The trim removed 3 bases at V and 7 bases at J, leaving 11 bases unmatched. CDR3 sequence reads: CAWSADRAFEEQYF. CDR3 nucleotide sequence: TGTGCCTGGAGCGCGGACAGGGCGTTCGAAGAGCAGTACTTC.

This clonotype was recorded once. This may come from a read error, since a much larger clone is one base off. The chain employs TRBV20-1 and TRBJ2-7, with a possible D match to TRBD2 (6 bases). Trimming took off 3 bases at V and 6 bases at J, with 15 bases between the two ends. This CDR3 has 13 residues. Germline values: CDR1 DFQATT, CDR2 SNEGSKA (reference sequence). In nucleotides, the CDR3 is TGCAGTGCTAGTCTCCTAGCGATCTGCGAGCAGTACTTC. Amino acids: CSASLLAICEQYF.

This clonotype was observed at least ten times. The chain uses TRBV9 and TRBJ1-2; D is ambiguous. Trimming cost V 4 bases and J 1 base, with 14 bases left between them. The CDR3 covers 15 residues. Germline V gene sequence: CDR1 SGDLS, CDR2 YYNGEE. CDR3 sequence reads: CASSFTGKDNYGYTF. CDR3 nucleotide sequence: TGTGCCAGCAGCTTCACTGGGAAGGATAACTATGGCTACACCTTC.

J is TRBJ1-1 and V is TRBV25-1; 10 positions match TRBD1. The germline gives CDR1 MGHDK, CDR2 SYGVNS. Trimming removed 6 bases from V and 4 bases from J; junction bases left unmatched: 8. The CDR3 extends over 15 amino acids. CDR3 loop: CASRYTDRGFTEAFF. In DNA form, the CDR3 reads TGTGCCAGCAGATACACGGACAGGGGGTTCACTGAAGCTTTCTTT.

This clonotype was picked up many times. This rearrangement joins TRBV15 to TRBJ2-7; TRBD1 agrees at 9 bases. The CDR3 spans 15 residues. Germline V gene data show CDR1 as LNHNV and CDR2 as YYDKDF (reference sequence). V lost 3 bases, J lost 4 bases, and 7 bases stayed unmatched. CDR3 bases: TGTGCCACCAGCAGGGCCGCCGGGACAGGGTACGAGCAGTACTTC. This translates into CATSRAAGTGYEQYF.